The present TCR beta chain was sequenced within a study of tumour-infiltrating T cells in Burkitt lymphoma. Study summary: Repertoire clonality predicted overall and progression-free survival.

This clone was observed once. Sequencing used immunoSEQ multiplex PCR; TCRdb keeps in-frame clones, though not all of them. Among 2,000 to 2,500 clones listed, approximately 79% were seen once. CDR3 size: 13 residues. Germline values: CDR1 MNHNY, CDR2 SVGAGI (reference sequence). The V and J ends lost 5 bases and 4 bases respectively, with 11 bases between them. Sequencing used tumor tissue. This sequence was found in a human donor with diffuse large B-cell lymphoma. The V call is TRBV6-6, the J call TRBJ1-1; D gene uncertain. The CDR3 DNA is TGTGCCAGCAGTCAACAAGCGAGCACTGAAGCTTTCTTT. Translation: CASSQQASTEAFF.